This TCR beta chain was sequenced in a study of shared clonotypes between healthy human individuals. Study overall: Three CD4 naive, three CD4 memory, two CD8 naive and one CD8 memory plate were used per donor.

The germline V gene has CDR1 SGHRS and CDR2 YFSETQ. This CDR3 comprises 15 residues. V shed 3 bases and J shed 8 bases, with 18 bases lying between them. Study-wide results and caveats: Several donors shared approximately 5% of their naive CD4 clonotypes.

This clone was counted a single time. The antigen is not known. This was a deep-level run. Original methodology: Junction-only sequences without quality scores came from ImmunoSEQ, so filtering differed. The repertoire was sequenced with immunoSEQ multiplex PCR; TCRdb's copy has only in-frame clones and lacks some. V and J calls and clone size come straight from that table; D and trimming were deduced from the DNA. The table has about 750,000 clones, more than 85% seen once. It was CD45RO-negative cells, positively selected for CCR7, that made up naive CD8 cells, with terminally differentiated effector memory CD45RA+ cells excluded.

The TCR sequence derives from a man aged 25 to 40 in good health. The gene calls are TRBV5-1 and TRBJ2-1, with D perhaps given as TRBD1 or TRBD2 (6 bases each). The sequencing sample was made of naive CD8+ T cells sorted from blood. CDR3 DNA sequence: TGCGCCAGCAGCTCGGGACTGAGGGGGGCGGATGAGCAGTTCTTC. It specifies CASSSGLRGADEQFF.